This section outlines one TCR beta chain sequence together with its context. The data originate from a study of blood T cell repertoires in COVID-19. As for the study in general: Donors in the United States, Italy and Spain gave samples during acute or convalescent COVID-19. The analysed material was cDNA or gDNA that came from T cells, B-cell-depleted T cells, or PBMCs.

The germline V gene has CDR1 LNHDA and CDR2 SQIVND (reference sequence). The CDR3 has 14 residues. V was cut by 3 bases and J by 1 base, with 7 bases left in between. In the original analysis: The authors estimated nucleated cell counts from reference gene primer amplification. Data came from immunoSEQ multiplex PCR; TCRdb stores just in-frame clones and leaves some out. That table furnishes V, J and clone size, whereas the DNA furnished D and trimming. The table lists around 260,000 clones, roughly 90% of them singletons. The rearrangement joins TRBV19 to TRBJ1-5, with D possibly being TRBD1 (6 bases). Sequenced input: peripheral blood. The TCR sequence derives from a man aged 60 to 69 who had recovered from COVID-19. The CDR3 DNA reads as TGTGCCAGTAGTATGGGGACAAGCAATCAGCCCCAGCATTTT. This encodes CASSMGTSNQPQHF.